The T cell receptor (beta chain) described here comes from a study of T cells of healthy individuals. V was clipped by 4 bases and J by 6 bases; unmatched bases: 13. Germline loops: CDR1 SGHNT, CDR2 YYREEE (reference sequence). There are 16 residues in the CDR3. This clonotype has only one observation. TCRdb independently ran MiXCR on the 5' RACE reads; one entry per CDR3 protein. The sample lists 90,000 to 100,000 distinct CDR3 sequences, 17% occurring once. The source is a human donor in good health. The chain carries TRBV5-4 and TRBJ2-7; TRBD2 agrees at 10 bases. CDR3 in DNA: TGTGCCAGCAGCCCTGGCGCTAGCGGGAGCACCTCCGAGCAGTACTTC. Protein sequence: CASSPGASGSTSEQYF.